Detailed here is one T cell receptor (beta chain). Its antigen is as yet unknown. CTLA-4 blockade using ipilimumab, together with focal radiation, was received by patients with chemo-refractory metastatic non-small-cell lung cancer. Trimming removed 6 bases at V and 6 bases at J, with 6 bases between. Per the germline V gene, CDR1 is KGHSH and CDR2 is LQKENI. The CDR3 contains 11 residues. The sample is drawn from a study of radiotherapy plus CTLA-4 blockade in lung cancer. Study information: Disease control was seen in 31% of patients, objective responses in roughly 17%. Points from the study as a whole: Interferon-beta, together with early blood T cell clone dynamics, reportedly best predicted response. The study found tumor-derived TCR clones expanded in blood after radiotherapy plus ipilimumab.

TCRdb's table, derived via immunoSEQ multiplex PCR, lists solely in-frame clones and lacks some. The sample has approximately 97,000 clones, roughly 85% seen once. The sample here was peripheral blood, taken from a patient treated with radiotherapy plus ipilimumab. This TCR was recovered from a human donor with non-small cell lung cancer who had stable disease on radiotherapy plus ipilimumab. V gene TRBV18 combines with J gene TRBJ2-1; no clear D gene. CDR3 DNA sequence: TGTGCCAGCTCCTCGGCCAATGAGCAGTTCTTC. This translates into CASSSANEQFF.